Listed here is a single TCR beta chain. The data were taken from a study of T-cell reconstitution after alpha-beta-depleted transplantation in children. Germline assignment: CDR1 SGHVS and CDR2 FNYEAQ. This CDR3 comprises 17 residues. V lost 1 base and J lost 7; bases outside the gene matches: 15. Preparation of the TCRbeta library used unique molecular identifiers. TCRdb analysed the PCR reads with MiXCR anew, one entry per CDR3 protein. This sample has approximately 490,000 distinct CDR3 sequences, with about an eighth found just once. The receptor was derived from a human donor who donated a stem cell graft to a child with combined immunodeficiency. Sequenced here: PBMCs from the stem cell graft donor, sampled from the stem cell graft. J is TRBJ2-7 and V is TRBV7-6; 8 bases are a match to TRBD1. CDR3 amino acids: CASSLEGPGQAPREQYF. In DNA form, the CDR3 reads TGTGCCAGCAGCTTAGAAGGGCCGGGACAGGCACCGAGGGAGCAGTACTTC.